This T cell receptor beta chain emerged from a study of metastatic and nonmetastatic thyroid tumors. TCRdb re-analyzed the PCR reads through MiXCR. The sample carries 26,000 or so clones, roughly 14% recorded once. The germline V gene has CDR1 MNHNY and CDR2 SVGAGI (reference sequence). V lost 0 bases and J 7 bases, leaving 10 bases between the germline ends. The CDR3 runs 15 residues. Study-wide findings and caveats: A significant increase in TCR beta diversity was reportedly seen in malignant thyroid tumors relative to benign nodules, in blood and tumor.

No patient had received any treatment before thyroid surgery. In its sample, this clone was seen many times. The antigen is not known. The source of this sequence is a male donor with papillary thyroid cancer or a benign thyroid nodule (not recorded which). Some clones in this sample may be carry-over from other donors' samples. Sequenced input: blood. The rearrangement joins TRBV6-6 to TRBJ1-6, with D perhaps TRBD1 (5 bases). Written as DNA, the CDR3 is TGTGCCAGCAGTTACTCGCAGGGTGACAATTCACCCCTCCACTTT. Amino acids: CASSYSQGDNSPLHF.